The 2 T cell receptor beta chains presented below share a single source sample, sequenced in a study of cytomegalovirus exposure and HLA in healthy donors (dated by TCRdb to the late 2010s). Receptor libraries were prepared by the immunoSEQ multiplex PCR assay. A mixture of 60 forward primers for TCR Vbeta segments and 13 reverse primers for TCR Jbeta segments was used in the multiplex PCR. What TCRdb holds here is the immuneACCESS table cut down to in-frame rearrangements. Part of the clones is not present; checked against another copy, under half of the missing clones reflect an unresolved V gene, and the others are unexplained. In this sample the table shows more than 100,000 clones, less than 90% of which occur a single time. The ten largest clones take up about 0.25% of the sample. The sequenced material came from PBMCs. The receptors here all came from a man aged 50-59 years in good health and CMV-seronegative.

The genes are TRBV7-2 and TRBJ2-1; 8 positions agree with TRBD1. Trimming cost V 6 bases and J 10 bases; bases outside gene matches: 8. CDR1 is SGHTA and CDR2 is FQGNSA in the germline V gene. CDR3 length: 13 residues. The CDR3 spells CASSSDRVSEQFF. The CDR3, as DNA: TGTGCCAGCAGTTCGGACAGGGTAAGCGAGCAGTTCTTC.

This rearrangement joins TRBV5-6 to TRBJ2-7; 7 bases are shared with TRBD1. Germline trimming cut 5 bases from V and 0 bases from J; bases unmatched to any gene: 8. CDR1 is SGHDT, CDR2 YYEEEE, per germline. The CDR3 consists of 15 residues. CDR3 region: CASRPRTGSSYEQYF. In DNA form, the CDR3 reads TGTGCCAGCAGGCCCCGGACAGGAAGCTCCTACGAGCAGTACTTC.